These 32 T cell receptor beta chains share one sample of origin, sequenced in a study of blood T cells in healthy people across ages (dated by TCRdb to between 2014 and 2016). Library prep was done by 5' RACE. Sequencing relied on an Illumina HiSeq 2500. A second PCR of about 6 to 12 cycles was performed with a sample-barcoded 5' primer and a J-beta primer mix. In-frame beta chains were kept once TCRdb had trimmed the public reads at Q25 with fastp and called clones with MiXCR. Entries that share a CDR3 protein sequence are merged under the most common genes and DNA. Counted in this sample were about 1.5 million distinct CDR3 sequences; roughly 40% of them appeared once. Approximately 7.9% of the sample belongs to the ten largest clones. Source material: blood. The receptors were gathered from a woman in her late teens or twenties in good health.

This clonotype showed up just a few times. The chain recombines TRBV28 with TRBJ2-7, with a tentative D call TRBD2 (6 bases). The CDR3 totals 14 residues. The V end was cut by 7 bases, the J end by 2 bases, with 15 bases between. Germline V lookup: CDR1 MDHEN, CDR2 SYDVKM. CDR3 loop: CASKSPGVTYEQYF. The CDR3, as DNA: TGTGCCAGCAAATCCCCGGGGGTCACCTACGAGCAGTACTTC.

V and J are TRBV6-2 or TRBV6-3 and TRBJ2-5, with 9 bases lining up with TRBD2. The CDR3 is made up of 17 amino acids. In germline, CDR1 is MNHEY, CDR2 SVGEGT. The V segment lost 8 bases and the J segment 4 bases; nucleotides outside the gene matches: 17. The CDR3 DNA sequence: TGTGCCAGCTCCTCCCACCGAACGGGACTAGCTTTAGAGACCCAGTACTTC. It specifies CASSSHRTGLALETQYF.

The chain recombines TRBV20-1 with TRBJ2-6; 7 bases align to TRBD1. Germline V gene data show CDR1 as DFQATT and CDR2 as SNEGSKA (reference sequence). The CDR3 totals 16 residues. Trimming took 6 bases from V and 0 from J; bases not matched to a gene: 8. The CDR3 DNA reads TGCAGTGCCGATCCGACAGGGTCCTCTGGGGCCAACGTCCTGACTTTC. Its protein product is CSADPTGSSGANVLTF.

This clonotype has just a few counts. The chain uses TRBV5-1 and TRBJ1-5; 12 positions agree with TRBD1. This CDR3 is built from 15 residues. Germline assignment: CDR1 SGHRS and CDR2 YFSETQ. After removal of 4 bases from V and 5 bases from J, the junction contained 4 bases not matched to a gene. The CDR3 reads CASSPGQGADQPQHF. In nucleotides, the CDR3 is TGCGCCAGCAGCCCGGGACAGGGGGCAGATCAGCCCCAGCATTTT.

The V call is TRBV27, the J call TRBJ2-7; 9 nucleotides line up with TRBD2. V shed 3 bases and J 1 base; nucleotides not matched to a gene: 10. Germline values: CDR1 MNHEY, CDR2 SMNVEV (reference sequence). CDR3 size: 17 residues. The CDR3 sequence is CASSFGPPSGVSYEQYF. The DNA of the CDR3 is TGTGCCAGCAGTTTTGGACCTCCTAGCGGGGTTTCCTACGAGCAGTACTTC.

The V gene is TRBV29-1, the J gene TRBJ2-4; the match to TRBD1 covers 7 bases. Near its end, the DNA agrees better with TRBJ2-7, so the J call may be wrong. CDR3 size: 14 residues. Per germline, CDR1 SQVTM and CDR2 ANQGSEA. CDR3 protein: CSVIRQGKLNEQYF. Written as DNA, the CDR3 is TGCAGCGTCATCAGACAGGGAAAACTGAACGAGCAGTACTTC.

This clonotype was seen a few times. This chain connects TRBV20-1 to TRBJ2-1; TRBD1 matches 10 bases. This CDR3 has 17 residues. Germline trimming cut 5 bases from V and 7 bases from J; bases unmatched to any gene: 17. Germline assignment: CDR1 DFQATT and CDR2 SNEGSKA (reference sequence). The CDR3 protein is CSAPRTGGEWGWNEQFF. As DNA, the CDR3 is TGCAGTGCTCCCCGGACAGGGGGGGAATGGGGATGGAATGAGCAGTTCTTC.

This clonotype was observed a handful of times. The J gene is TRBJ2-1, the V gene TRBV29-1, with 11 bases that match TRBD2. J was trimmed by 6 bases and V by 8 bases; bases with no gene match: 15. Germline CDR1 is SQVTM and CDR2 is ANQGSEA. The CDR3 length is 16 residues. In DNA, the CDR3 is TGCAGCCTGGTTCGCCTAGCGGGAGGAGGAAGCAATGAGCAGTTCTTC. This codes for CSLVRLAGGGSNEQFF.

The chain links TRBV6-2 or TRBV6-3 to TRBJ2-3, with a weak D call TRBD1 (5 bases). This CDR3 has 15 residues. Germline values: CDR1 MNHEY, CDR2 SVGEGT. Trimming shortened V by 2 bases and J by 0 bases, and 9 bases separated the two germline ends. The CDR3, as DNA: TGTGCCAGCAGTTACAGGGGAACTAGCACAGATACGCAGTATTTT. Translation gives CASSYRGTSTDTQYF.

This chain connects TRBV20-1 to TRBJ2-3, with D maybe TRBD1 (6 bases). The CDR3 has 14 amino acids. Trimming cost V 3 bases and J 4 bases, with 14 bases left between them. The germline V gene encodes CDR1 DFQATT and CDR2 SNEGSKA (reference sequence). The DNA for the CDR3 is TGCAGTGCTAGGCCCCTCCAGGGGTCAGATACGCAGTATTTT. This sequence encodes CSARPLQGSDTQYF.

This CDR3 reads CASSLPNGAGNTIYF. CDR3 sequence (DNA): TGTGCCAGCAGTCTCCCGAACGGGGCTGGAAACACCATATATTTT. The chain is built from TRBV6-6 and TRBJ1-3; no reliable D call. V was trimmed by 5 bases and J by 2 bases, leaving 13 bases between them. Germline V gene lookup returns CDR1 MNHNY and CDR2 SVGAGI (reference sequence). The CDR3 runs 15 residues.

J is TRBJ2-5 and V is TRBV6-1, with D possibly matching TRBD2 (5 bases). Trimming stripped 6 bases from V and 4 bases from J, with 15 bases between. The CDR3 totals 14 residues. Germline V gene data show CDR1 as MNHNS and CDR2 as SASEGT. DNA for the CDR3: TGTGCCAGCAGGCCCGGAGGAGGTGGAGAGACCCAGTACTTC. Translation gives CASRPGGGGETQYF.

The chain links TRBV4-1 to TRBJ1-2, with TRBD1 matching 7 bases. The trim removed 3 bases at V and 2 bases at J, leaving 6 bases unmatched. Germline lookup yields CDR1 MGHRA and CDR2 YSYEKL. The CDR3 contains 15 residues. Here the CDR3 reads CASSQLPTGNYGYTF. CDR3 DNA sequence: TGCGCCAGCAGCCAGCTTCCGACAGGGAACTATGGCTACACCTTC.

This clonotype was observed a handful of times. The CDR3 loop reads CASSVGEQYF. The CDR3 DNA reads TGTGCCAGCAGTGTGGGCGAGCAGTACTTC. The chain is built from TRBV6-1 and TRBJ2-5; unclear D gene. The end of the DNA aligns better with TRBJ2-7, so the J call may be wrong. The CDR3 runs to 10 residues. Looked up from germline, CDR1 is MNHNS and CDR2 is SASEGT.

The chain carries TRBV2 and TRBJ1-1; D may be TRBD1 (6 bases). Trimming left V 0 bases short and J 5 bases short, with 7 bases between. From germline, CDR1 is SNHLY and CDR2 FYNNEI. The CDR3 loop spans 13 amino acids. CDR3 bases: TGTGCCAGCAGTGAAGCAGGACAGACTGAAGCTTTCTTT. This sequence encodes CASSEAGQTEAFF.

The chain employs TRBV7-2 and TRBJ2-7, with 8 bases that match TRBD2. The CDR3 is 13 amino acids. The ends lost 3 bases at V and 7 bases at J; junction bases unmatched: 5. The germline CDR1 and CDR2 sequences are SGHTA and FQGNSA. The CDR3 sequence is CASSFGGAREQYF. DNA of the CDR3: TGTGCCAGCAGCTTCGGGGGGGCGAGGGAGCAGTACTTC.

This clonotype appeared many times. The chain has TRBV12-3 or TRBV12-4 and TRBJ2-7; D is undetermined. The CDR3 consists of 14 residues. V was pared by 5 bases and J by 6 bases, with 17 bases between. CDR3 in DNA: TGTGCCAGCAGTCCCGTAGTGGCTCCCTCCGAGCAGTACTTC. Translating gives CASSPVVAPSEQYF.

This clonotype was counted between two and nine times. The CDR3 here is CASIVTGRLHGYTF. CDR3 bases: TGTGCCAGCATTGTCACAGGGAGGTTGCATGGCTACACCTTC. V and J are TRBV6-1 and TRBJ1-2; perhaps TRBD1 as D (6 bases). This CDR3 is 14 amino acids long. Germline lookup yields CDR1 MNHNS and CDR2 SASEGT. V lost 7 bases and J 6 bases, leaving 18 bases between the germline ends.

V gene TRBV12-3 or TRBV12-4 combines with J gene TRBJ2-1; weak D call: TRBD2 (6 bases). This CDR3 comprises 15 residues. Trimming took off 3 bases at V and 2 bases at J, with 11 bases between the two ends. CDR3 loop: CASSLTGDTYNEQFF. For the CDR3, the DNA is TGTGCCAGCAGTTTGACGGGGGATACCTACAATGAGCAGTTCTTC.

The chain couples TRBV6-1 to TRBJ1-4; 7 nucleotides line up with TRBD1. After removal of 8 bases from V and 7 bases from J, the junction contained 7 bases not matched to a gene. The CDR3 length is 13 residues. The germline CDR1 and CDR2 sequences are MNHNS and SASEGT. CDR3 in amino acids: CASGDSRVEKLFF. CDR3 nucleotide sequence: TGTGCCAGCGGGGACAGTCGAGTTGAAAAACTGTTTTTT.

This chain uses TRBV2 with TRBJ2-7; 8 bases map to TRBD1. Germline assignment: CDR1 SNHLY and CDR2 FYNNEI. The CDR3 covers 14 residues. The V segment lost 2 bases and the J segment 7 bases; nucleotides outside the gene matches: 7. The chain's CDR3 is CASSEWTGSEEQYF. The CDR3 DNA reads TGTGCCAGCAGTGAATGGACAGGGTCGGAGGAGCAGTACTTC.

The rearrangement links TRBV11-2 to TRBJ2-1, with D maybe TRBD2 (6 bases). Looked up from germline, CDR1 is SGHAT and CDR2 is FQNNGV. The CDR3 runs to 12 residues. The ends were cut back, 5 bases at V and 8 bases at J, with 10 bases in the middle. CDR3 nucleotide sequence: TGTGCCAGCAGCGGAGGGAGCCATGAGCAGTTCTTC. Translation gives CASSGGSHEQFF.

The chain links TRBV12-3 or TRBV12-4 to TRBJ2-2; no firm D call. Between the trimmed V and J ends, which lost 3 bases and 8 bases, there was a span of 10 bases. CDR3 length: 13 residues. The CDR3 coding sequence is TGTGCCAGCAGTTTGGGTAGCATGGGGGAGCTGTTTTTT. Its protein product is CASSLGSMGELFF.

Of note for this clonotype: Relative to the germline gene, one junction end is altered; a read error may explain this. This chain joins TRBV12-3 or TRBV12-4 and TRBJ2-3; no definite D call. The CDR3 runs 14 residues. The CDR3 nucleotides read TGTGCCAGCAGTAGGGCAAGGAGCGCAGATATGCAGTATTTT. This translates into CASSRARSADMQYF.

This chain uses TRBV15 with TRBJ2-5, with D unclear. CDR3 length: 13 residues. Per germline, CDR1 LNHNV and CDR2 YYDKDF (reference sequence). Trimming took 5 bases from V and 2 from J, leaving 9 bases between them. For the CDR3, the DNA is TGTGCCACCAGCTTTGCCGGGCAAGAGACCCAGTACTTC. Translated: CATSFAGQETQYF.

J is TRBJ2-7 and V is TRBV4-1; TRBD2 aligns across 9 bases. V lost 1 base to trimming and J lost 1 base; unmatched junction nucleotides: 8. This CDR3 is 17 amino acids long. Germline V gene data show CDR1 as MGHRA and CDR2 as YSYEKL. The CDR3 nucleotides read TGCGCCAGCAGCCAAGTTGGTCTAGCGGGGCCGTCCTACGAGCAGTACTTC. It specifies CASSQVGLAGPSYEQYF.

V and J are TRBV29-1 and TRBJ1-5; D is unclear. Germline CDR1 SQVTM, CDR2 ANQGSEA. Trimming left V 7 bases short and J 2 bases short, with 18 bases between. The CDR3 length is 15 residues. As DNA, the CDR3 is TGCAGCGCTCCCGAGTACCTCGGGCGCAATCAGCCCCAGCATTTT. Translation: CSAPEYLGRNQPQHF. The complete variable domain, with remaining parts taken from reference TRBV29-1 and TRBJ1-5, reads SAVISQKPSRDICQRGTSLTIQCQVDSQVTMMFWYRQQPGQSLTLIATANQGSEATYESGFVIDKFPISRPNLTFSTLTVSNMSPEDSSIYLCSAPEYLGRNQPQHFGDGTRLSIL.

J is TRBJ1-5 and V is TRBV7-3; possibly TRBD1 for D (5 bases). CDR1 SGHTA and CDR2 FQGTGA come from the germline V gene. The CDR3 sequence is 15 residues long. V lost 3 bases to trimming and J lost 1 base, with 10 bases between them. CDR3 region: CASSLERDSNQPQHF. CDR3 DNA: TGTGCCAGCAGCTTGGAAAGGGACAGCAATCAGCCCCAGCATTTT.

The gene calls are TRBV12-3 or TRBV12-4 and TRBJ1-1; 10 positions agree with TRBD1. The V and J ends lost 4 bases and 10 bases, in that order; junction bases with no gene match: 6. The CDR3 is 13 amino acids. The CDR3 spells CASSWGQGQGAFF. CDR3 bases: TGTGCCAGCAGTTGGGGACAGGGGCAAGGAGCTTTCTTT.

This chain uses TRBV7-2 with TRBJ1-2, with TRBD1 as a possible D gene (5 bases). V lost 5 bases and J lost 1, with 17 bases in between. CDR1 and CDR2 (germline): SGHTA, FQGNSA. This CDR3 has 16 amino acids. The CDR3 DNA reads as TGTGCCAGCAGCCTTCGTGGGGGAGGTTTTAACTATGGCTACACCTTC. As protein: CASSLRGGGFNYGYTF.

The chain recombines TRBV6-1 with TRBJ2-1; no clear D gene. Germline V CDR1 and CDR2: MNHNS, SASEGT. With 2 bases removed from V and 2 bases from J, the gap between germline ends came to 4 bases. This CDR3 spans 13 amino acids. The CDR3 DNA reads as TGTGCCAGCAGTGAATTCACCTACAATGAGCAGTTCTTC. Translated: CASSEFTYNEQFF.

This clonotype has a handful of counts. The CDR3 loop is CSGGAGNYGYTF. CDR3 nucleotides: TGCAGCGGGGGGGCGGGAAACTATGGCTACACCTTC. The chain combines TRBV29-1 with TRBJ1-2, with D maybe TRBD1 (6 bases). Germline V gene data show CDR1 as SQVTM and CDR2 as ANQGSEA. Trimming cost V 7 bases and J 2 bases, with 11 bases left between them. The CDR3 is 12 residues long.